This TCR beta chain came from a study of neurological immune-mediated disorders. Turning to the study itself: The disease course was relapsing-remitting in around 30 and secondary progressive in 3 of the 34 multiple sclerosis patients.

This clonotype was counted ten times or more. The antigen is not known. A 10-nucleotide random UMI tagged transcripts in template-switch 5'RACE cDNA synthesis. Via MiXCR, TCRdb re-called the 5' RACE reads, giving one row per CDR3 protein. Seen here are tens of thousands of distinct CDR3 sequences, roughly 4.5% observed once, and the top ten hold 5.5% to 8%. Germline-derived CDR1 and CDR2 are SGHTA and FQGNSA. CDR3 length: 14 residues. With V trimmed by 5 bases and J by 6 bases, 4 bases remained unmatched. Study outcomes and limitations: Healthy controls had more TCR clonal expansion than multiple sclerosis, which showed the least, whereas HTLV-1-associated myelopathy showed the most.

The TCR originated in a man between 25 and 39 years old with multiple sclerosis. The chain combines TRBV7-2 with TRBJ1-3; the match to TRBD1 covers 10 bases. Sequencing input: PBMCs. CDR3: CASSPGTGVNTIYF. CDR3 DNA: TGTGCCAGCAGCCCCGGGACAGGGGTAAACACCATATATTTT.